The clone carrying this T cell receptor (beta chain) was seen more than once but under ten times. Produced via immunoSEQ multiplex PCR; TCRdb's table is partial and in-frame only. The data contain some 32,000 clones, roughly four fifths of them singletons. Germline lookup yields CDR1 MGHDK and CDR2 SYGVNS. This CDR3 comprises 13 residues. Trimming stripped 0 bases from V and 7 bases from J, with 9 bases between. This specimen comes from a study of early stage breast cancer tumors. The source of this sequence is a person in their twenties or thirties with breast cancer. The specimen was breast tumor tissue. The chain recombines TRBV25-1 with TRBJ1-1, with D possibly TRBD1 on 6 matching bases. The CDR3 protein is CASSEYGGREAFF. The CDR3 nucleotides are TGTGCCAGCAGTGAATACGGGGGCCGTGAAGCTTTCTTT.